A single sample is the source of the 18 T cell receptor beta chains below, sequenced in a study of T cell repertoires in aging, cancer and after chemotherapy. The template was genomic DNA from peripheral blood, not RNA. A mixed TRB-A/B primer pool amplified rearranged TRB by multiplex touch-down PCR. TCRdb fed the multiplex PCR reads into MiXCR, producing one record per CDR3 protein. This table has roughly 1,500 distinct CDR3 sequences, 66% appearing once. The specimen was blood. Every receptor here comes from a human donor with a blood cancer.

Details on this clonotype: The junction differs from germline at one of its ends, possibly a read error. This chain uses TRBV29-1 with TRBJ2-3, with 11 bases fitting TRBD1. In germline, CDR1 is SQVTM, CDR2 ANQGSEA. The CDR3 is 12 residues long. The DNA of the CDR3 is TGCAGCGTGGGACAGGGGGGAGATACGAAGTATTTT. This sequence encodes CSVGQGGDTKYF.

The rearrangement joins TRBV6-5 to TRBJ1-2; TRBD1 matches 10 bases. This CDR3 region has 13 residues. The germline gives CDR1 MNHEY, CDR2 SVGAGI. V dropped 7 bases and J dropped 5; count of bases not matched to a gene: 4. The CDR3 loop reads CASTDRGQYGYTF. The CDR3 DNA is TGTGCCAGCACAGACAGGGGGCAATATGGCTACACCTTC.

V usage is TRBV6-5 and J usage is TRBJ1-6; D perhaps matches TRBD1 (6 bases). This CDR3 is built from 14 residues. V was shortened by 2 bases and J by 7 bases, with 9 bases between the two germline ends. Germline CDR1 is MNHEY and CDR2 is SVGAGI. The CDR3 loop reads CASSYGGQNSPLHF. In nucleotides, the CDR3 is TGTGCCAGCAGTTACGGGGGGCAGAATTCACCCCTCCACTTT.

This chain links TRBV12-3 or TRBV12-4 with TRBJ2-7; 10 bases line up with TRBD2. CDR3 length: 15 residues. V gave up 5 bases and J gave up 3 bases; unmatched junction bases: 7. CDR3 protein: CASSEPGLASYEQYF. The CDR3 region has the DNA TGTGCCAGCAGTGAGCCGGGACTAGCGAGCTACGAGCAGTACTTC.

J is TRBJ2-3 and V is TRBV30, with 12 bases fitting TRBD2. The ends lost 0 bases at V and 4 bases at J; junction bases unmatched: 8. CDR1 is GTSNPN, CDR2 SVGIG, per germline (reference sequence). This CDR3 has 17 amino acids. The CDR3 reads CAWSVGALAGGPDTQYF. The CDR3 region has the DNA TGTGCCTGGAGTGTGGGGGCTCTAGCGGGAGGGCCAGATACGCAGTATTTT.

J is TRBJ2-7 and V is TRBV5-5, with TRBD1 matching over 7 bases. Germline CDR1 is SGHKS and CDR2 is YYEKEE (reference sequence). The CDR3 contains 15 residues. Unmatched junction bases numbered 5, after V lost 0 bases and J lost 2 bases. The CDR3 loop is CASSLGGGLPYEQYF. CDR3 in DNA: TGTGCCAGCAGCTTGGGAGGGGGCCTACCCTACGAGCAGTACTTC.

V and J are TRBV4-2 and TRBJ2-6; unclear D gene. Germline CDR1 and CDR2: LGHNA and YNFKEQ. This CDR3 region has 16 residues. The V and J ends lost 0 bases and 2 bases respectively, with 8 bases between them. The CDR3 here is CASSQDRGTGANVLTF. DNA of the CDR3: TGTGCCAGCAGCCAAGATAGAGGTACTGGGGCCAACGTCCTGACTTTC.

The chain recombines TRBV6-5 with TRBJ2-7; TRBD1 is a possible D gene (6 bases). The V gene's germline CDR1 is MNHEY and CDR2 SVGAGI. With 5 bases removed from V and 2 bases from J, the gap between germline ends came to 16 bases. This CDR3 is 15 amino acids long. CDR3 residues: CASSEAPGETYEQYF. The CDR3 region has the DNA TGTGCCAGCAGTGAAGCACCAGGGGAAACCTACGAGCAGTACTTC.

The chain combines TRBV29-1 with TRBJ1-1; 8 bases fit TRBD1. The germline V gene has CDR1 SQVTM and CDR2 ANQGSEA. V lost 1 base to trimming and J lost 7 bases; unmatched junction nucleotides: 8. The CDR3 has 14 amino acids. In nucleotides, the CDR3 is TGCAGCGTTGAAGGGGCCGGGACAGGTGGTGAAGCTTTCTTT. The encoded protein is CSVEGAGTGGEAFF.

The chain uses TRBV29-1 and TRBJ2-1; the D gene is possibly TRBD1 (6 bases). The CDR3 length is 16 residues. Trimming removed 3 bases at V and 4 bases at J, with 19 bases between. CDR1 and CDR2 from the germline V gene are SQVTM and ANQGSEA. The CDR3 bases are TGCAGCGTTGATTGGTCGATTGGGCAGGGGTACAATGAGCAGTTCTTC. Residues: CSVDWSIGQGYNEQFF.

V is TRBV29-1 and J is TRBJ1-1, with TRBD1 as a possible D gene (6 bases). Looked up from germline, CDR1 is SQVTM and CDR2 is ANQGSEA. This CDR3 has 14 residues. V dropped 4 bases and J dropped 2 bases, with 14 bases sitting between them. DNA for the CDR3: TGCAGCGTTGTTTGGGGGGGGGCTAACACTGAAGCTTTCTTT. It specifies CSVVWGGANTEAFF.

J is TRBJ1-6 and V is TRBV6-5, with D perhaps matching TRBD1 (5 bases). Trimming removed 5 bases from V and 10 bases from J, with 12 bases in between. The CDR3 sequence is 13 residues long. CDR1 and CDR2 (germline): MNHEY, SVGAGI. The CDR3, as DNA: TGTGCCAGCAGTCCAGGGTGGACCTCACCCCTCCACTTT. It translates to CASSPGWTSPLHF.

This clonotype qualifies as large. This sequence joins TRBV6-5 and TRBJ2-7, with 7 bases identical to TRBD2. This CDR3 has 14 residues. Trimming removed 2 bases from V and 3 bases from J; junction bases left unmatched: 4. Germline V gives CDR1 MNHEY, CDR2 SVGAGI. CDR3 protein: CASSYGAGVYEQYF. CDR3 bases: TGTGCCAGCAGTTACGGGGCGGGGGTCTACGAGCAGTACTTC.

The CDR3 is CASSPGGFDGYTF. CDR3 nucleotide sequence: TGCGCCAGCAGTCCGGGGGGGTTCGATGGCTACACCTTC. The chain is built from TRBV10-1 and TRBJ1-2, with a weak D call TRBD1 (5 bases). From germline, CDR1 is WNHNN and CDR2 SYGVQD (reference sequence). Deletions cut 5 bases from V and 6 bases from J, with 13 bases between. There are 13 residues in the CDR3.

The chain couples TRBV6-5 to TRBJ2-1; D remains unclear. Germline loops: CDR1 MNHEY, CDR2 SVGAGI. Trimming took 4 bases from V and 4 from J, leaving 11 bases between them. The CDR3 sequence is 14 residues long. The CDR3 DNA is TGTGCCAGCAGTTCCCCCCGGGCGTACAATGAGCAGTTCTTC. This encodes CASSSPRAYNEQFF.

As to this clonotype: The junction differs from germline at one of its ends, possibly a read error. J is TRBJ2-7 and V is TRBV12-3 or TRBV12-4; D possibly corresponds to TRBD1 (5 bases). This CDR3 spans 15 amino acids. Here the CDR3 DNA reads TGTGCCAGCAGCTTAGATCCAGGGCCGGCCTACGAGCAGTACTTC. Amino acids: CASSLDPGPAYEQYF.

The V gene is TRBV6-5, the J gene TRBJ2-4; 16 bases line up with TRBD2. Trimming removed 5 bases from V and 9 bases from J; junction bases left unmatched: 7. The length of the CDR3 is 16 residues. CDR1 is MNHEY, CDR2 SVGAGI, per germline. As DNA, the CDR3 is TGTGCCAGCAGTGAGGGACTAGCGGGGGGGCTAAGCATTCAGTACTTC. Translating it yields CASSEGLAGGLSIQYF.

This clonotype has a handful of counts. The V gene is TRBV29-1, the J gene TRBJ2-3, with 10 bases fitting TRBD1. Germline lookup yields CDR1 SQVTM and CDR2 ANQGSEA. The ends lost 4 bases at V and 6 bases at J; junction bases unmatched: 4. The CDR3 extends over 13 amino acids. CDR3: CSVATGGADTQYF. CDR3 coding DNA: TGCAGCGTTGCGACAGGGGGCGCGGATACGCAGTATTTT.